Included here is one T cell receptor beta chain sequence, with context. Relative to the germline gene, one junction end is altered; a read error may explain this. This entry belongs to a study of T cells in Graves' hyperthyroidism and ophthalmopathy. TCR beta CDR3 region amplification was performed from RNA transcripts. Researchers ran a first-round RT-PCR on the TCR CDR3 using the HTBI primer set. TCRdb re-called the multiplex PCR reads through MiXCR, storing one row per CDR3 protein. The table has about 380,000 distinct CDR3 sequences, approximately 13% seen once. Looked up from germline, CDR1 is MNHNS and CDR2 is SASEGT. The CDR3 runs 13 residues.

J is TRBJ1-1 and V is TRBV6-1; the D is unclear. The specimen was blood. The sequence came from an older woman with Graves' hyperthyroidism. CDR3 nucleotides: TGTGCCAGCAGGACAAACATGAACACTGGAGCTTTCTTT. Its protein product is CASRTNMNTGAFF.